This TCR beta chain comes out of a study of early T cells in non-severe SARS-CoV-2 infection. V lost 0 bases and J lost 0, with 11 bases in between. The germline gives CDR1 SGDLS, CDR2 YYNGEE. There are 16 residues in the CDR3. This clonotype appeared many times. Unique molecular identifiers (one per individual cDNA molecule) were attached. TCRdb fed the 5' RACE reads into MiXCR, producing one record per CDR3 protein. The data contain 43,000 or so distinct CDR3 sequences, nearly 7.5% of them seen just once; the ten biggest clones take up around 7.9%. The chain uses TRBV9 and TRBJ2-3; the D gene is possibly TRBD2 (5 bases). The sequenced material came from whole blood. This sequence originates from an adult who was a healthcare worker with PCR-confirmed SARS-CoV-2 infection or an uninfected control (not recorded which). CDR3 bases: TGTGCCAGCAGCGTAGATCCGAGGGCTAGCACAGATACGCAGTATTTT. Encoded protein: CASSVDPRASTDTQYF.